This passage covers 10 T cell receptor beta chains from one sample sequenced in a study of human T cells and chemical hapten exposure. The sample's time point: patch test 3, about 24 weeks after DPC sensitization. The treatment is: therapeutic diphenylcyclopropenone sensitization with weekly scalp DPC. One entry per CDR3 protein results from TCRdb running MiXCR on the RACE reads. The sample consists of roughly 53,000 distinct CDR3 sequences, over 9.5% of them appearing once. Specimen: whole blood, collected in connection with sensitization to the hapten diphenylcyclopropenone (DPC). The receptors come from a woman in her 40s with alopecia areata. Some clones in this sample may be carry-over from other donors' samples.

This clonotype appeared many times. This sequence joins TRBV5-4 and TRBJ2-5; no clear D. CDR1 is SGHNT and CDR2 is YYREEE in the germline V gene (reference sequence). The CDR3 has 13 residues. The V end was cut by 4 bases, the J end by 5 bases, with 12 bases between. The CDR3 here is CASSLTGSETQYF. Written as DNA, the CDR3 is TGTGCCAGCAGCCTTACTGGTTCGGAGACCCAGTACTTC.

This clonotype was seen only a few times. J is TRBJ2-1 and V is TRBV11-2, with 9 positions matching TRBD2. Germline V lookup: CDR1 SGHAT, CDR2 FQNNGV. The junction had 19 bases not matched to a gene; V was cut back by 4 bases and J by 6 bases. The CDR3 is 19 amino acids. The CDR3 DNA is TGTGCCAGCAGCTCTATTCGAGCCGGGACTAGCCTCGCACGCAATGAGCAGTTCTTC. It encodes CASSSIRAGTSLARNEQFF.

This clonotype was observed many times. CDR3 DNA sequence: TGTGCCACCGGACAGATATTGAACACTGAAGCTTTCTTT. Translated, it gives CATGQILNTEAFF. V and J are TRBV6-1 and TRBJ1-1, with D possibly matching TRBD1 (6 bases). CDR3 size: 13 residues. CDR1 and CDR2 (germline): MNHNS, SASEGT. Trimming removed 10 bases from V and 0 bases from J, with 12 bases in between.

This clonotype was counted between two and nine times. This chain joins TRBV20-1 and TRBJ2-7; 7 nucleotides match TRBD2. CDR1 and CDR2 from the germline V gene are DFQATT and SNEGSKA (reference sequence). This CDR3 is 13 amino acids long. The V and J ends lost 7 bases and 5 bases, in that order; junction bases with no gene match: 11. In DNA, the CDR3 is TGCAGTGTGCTGGCGGGGGAGAGGAACGAGCAGTACTTC. Translated: CSVLAGERNEQYF.

This clonotype turned up a few times. This chain links TRBV7-6 with TRBJ2-7; D perhaps matches TRBD2 (6 bases). V dropped 4 bases and J dropped 6 bases, with 13 bases sitting between them. Germline V lookup: CDR1 SGHVS, CDR2 FNYEAQ. There are 13 residues in the CDR3. The CDR3 sequence is CASSSGGGSEQYF. CDR3 coding DNA: TGTGCCAGCAGCTCAGGTGGAGGGAGCGAGCAGTACTTC. Full variable domain (rest looked up from reference TRBV7-6 and TRBJ2-7): GAGVSQSPRYKVTKRGQDVALRCDPISGHVSLYWYRQALGQGPEFLTYFNYEAQQDKSGLPNDRFSAERPEGSISTLTIQRTEQRDSAMYRCASSSGGGSEQYFGPGTRLTVT.

This clonotype was seen a handful of times. The J gene is TRBJ1-4, the V gene TRBV27, with 7 bases lining up with TRBD1. Germline V gene lookup returns CDR1 MNHEY and CDR2 SMNVEV (reference sequence). The CDR3 extends over 13 amino acids. Trimming took 10 bases from V and 7 from J; bases not matched to a gene: 9. CDR3 DNA: TGTGCCACCTCGACAGGGTGGGGTGAAAAACTGTTTTTT. Protein: CATSTGWGEKLFF.

This clonotype was detected only a few times. V and J are TRBV30 and TRBJ2-6; D is perhaps TRBD1 or TRBD2 (5 bases each). Trimming took off 3 bases at V and 0 bases at J, with 15 bases between the two ends. The CDR3 has 17 amino acids. Germline CDR1 GTSNPN, CDR2 SVGIG (reference sequence). DNA for the CDR3: TGTGCCTGGAGCGGGACCCGGACACTCTCTGGGGCCAACGTCCTGACTTTC. The encoded protein is CAWSGTRTLSGANVLTF.

This chain uses TRBV5-4 with TRBJ2-1; the match to TRBD1 covers 8 bases. This CDR3 has 16 amino acids. CDR1 is SGHNT and CDR2 is YYREEE in the germline V gene (reference sequence). The V segment lost 5 bases and the J segment 1 base; nucleotides outside the gene matches: 8. CDR3 sequence reads: CASSSTGGISYNEQFF. In nucleotides, the CDR3 is TGTGCCAGCAGTAGTACAGGGGGTATTTCCTACAATGAGCAGTTCTTC.

The gene calls are TRBV7-2 and TRBJ1-5; 8 bases match TRBD1. The V and J ends lost 1 base and 6 bases, in that order; junction bases with no gene match: 14. Germline V gene lookup returns CDR1 SGHTA and CDR2 FQGNSA. The CDR3 is 18 residues long. CDR3 residues: CASSLGAPRTGPGQPQHF. The DNA of the CDR3 is TGTGCCAGCAGCTTAGGGGCCCCCCGGACAGGGCCCGGTCAGCCCCAGCATTTT.

The table lists this clonotype with a few counts. V and J are TRBV20-1 and TRBJ2-7, with 11 bases that match TRBD2. The germline gives CDR1 DFQATT, CDR2 SNEGSKA (reference sequence). Losses at the gene ends were 4 bases for V and 3 bases for J; bases not matched to a gene: 8. The CDR3 runs 15 residues. CDR3 coding DNA: TGCAGTGCTATATCGCCTAGCGGGGGGTACTACGAGCAGTACTTC. Protein: CSAISPSGGYYEQYF.